This TCR beta chain was documented in a study of T-cell reconstitution after alpha-beta-depleted transplantation in children. The CDR3 length is 15 residues. The germline CDR1 and CDR2 sequences are SGHAT and FQDESV (reference sequence). Trimming shortened V by 5 bases and J by 6 bases, and 19 bases separated the two germline ends. TCRbeta library construction was performed incorporating unique molecular identifiers. TCRdb re-derived calls from the PCR reads in MiXCR, one entry per CDR3 protein. Counted here are 600,000 to 700,000 distinct CDR3 sequences, roughly 15% occurring once; the ten biggest clones make up approximately 1%.

Here the sequenced sample was PBMCs from the stem cell graft donor, taken from the stem cell graft. The gene calls are TRBV11-1 and TRBJ1-2; weak D call: TRBD1 (6 bases). This clonotype was sampled from a human donor who donated a stem cell graft to a child with acute myeloid leukemia. The CDR3 region is CASSPRTAWAHGYTF. The CDR3 region has the DNA TGTGCCAGCAGCCCACGGACAGCATGGGCCCATGGCTACACCTTC.